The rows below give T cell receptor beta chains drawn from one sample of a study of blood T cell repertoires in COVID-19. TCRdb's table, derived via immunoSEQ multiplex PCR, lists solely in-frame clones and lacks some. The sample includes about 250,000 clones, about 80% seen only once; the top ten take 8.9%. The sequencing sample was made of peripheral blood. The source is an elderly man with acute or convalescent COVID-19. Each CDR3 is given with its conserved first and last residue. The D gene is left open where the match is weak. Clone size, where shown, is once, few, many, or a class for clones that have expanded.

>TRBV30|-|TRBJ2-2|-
TGTGCCTGGAGCGGAGGGAAGAGGACCGGGGAGCTGTTTTTT
CAWSGGKRTGELFF
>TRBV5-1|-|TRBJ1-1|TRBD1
TGCGCCAGCAGCTTGGACAGGGGTTGGAGCGCTGAAGCTTTCTTT
CASSLDRGWSAEAFF
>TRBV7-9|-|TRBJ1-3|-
TGTGCCAGCAGCCGGCAGGGGTCCGGAAACACCATATATTTT
CASSRQGSGNTIYF
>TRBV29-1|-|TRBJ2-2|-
TGCAGCGTAAAGGGACACCAGAACACCGGGGAGCTGTTTTTT
CSVKGHQNTGELFF
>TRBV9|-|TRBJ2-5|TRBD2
TGTGCCAGCAGCCCCCGGACTAGCCAAGAGACCCAGTACTTC
CASSPRTSQETQYF
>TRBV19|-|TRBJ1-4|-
TGTGCCAGTAGTACAGGGTCTTCTAATGAAAAACTGTTTTTT
CASSTGSSNEKLFF
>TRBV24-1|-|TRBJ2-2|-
TGTGCCACCGCCAGGACAGCGAACACCGGGGAGCTGTTTTTT
CATARTANTGELFF
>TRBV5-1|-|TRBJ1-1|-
TGCGCCAGCAGCTTGGGAGGCGCGGCTTTCTTT
CASSLGGAAFF
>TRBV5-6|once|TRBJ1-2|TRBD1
TGTGCCAGCAGCTTGCGCTTGACAGGGGCCACCACTAACTATGGCTACACCTTC
CASSLRLTGATTNYGYTF
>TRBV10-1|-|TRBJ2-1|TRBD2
TGCGCCAGCCTCACGGGGGGGACCCCAGCGGGCAATGAGCAGTTCTTC
CASLTGGTPAGNEQFF